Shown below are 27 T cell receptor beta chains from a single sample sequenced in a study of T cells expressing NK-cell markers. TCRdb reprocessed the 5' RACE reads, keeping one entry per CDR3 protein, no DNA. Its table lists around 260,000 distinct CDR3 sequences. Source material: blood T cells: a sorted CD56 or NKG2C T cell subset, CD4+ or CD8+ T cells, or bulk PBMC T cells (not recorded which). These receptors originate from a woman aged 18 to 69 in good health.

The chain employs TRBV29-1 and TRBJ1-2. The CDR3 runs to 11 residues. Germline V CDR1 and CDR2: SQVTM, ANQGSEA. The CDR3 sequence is CSVEVYAGYTF.

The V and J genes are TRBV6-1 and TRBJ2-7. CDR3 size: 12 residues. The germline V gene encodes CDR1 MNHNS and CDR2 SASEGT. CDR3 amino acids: CASGGASYEQYF.

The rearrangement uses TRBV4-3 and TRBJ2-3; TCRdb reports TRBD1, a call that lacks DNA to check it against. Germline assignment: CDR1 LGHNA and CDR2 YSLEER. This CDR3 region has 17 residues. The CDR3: CASSQDGGTGRTDTQYF.

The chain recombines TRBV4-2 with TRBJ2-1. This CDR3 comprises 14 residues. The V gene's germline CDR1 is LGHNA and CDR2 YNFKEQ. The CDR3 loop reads CASSQSTWNNEQFF.

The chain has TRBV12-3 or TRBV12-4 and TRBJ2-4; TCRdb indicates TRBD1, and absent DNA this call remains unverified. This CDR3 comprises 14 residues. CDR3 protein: CASIDSTKKNIQYF.

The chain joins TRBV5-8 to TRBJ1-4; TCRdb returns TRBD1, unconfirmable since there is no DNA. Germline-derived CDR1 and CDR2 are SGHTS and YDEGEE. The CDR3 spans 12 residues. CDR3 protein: CASSRTDFKLFF.

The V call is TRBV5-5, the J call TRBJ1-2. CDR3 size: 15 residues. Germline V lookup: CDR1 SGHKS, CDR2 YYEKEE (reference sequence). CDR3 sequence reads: CASSLRGTLNYGYTF.

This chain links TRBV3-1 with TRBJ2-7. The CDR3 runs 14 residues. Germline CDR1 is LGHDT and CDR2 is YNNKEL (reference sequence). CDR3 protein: CASSQDAASYEQYF.

The CDR3 is CASRRTGTYEQYF. The rearrangement links TRBV6-2 or TRBV6-3 to TRBJ2-7; TCRdb designates TRBD1, a call that cannot be tested without DNA. This CDR3 is 13 amino acids long. Per the germline V gene, CDR1 is MNHEY and CDR2 is SVGEGT.

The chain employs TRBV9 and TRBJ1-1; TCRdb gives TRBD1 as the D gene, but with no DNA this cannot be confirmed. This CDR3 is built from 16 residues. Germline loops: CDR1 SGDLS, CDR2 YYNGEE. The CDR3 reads CASSVTPGRMNTEAFF. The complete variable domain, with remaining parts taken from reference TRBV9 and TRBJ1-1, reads DSGVTQTPKHLITATGQRVTLRCSPRSGDLSVYWYQQSLDQGLQFLIQYYNGEERAKGNILERFSAQQFPDLHSELNLSSLELGDSALYFCASSVTPGRMNTEAFFGQGTRLTVV.

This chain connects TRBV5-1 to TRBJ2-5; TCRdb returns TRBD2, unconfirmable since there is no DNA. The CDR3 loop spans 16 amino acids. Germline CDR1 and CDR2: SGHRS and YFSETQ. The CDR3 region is CASSRGLAGNQETQYF.

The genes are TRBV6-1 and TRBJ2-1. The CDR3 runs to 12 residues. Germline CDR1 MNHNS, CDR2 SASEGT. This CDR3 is CASSEDGSKKFF.

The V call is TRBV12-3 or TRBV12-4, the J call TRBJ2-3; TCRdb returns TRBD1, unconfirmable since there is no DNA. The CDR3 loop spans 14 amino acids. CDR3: CASSLRGTGNTQYF.

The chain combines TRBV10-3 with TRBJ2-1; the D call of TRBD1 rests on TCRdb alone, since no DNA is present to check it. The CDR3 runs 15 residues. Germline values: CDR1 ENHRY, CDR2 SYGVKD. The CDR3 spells CAIKKTGGEGDEQFF.

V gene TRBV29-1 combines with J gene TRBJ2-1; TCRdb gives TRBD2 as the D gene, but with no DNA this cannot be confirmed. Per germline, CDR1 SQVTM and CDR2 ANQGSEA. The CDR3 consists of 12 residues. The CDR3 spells CSVGPSGNEQFF.

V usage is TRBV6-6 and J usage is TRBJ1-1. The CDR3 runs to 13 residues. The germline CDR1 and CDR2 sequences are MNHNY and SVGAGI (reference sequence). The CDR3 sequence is CATRTAMNTEAFF.

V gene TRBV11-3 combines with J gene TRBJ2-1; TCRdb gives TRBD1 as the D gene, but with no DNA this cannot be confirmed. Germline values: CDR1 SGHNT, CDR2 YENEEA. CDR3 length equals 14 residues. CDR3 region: CASTQGRSYNEQFF.

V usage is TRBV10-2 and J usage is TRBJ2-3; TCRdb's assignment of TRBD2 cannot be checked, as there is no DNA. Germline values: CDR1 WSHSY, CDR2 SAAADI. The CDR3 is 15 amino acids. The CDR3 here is CTSKVPPPETDTQYF.

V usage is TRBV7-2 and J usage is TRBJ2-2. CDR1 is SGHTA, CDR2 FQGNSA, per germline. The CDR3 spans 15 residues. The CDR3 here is CASTKSSGTTGELFF.

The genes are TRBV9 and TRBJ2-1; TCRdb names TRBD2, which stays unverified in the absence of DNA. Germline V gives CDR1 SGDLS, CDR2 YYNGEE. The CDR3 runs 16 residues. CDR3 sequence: CASSASLAGGYNEQFF.

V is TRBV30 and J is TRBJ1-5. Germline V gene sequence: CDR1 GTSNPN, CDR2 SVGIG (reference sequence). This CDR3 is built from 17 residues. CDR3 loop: CAWSSVKALYSNQPQHF.

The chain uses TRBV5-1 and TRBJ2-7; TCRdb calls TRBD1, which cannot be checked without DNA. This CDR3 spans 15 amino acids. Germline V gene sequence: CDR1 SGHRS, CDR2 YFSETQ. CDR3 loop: CASSWGDRGPYEQYF.

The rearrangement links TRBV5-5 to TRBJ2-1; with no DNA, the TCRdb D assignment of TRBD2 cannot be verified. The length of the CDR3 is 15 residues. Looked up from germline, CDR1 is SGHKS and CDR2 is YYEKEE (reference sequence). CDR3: CASSLYGTSQNEQFF.

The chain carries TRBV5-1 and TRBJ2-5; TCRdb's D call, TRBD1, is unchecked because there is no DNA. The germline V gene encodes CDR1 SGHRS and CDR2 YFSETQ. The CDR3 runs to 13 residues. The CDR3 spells CASGPGRQETQYF. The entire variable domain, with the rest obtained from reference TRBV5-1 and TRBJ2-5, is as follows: KAGVTQTPRYLIKTRGQQVTLSCSPISGHRSVSWYQQTPGQGLQFLFEYFSETQRNKGNFPGRFSGRQFSNSRSEMNVSTLELGDSALYLCASGPGRQETQYFGPGTRLLVL.

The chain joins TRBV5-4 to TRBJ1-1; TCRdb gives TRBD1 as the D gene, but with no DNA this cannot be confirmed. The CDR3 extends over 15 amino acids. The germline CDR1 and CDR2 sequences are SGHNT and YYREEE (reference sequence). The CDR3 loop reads CASSFQGIGNTEAFF.

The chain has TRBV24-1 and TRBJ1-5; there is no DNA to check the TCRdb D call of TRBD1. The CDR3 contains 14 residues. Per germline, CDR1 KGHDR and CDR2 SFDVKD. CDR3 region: CATSDLGTGQPQHF.

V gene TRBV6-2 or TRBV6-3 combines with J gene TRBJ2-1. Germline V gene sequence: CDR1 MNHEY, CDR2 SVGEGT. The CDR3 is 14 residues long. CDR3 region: CASSYFGRINEQFF.